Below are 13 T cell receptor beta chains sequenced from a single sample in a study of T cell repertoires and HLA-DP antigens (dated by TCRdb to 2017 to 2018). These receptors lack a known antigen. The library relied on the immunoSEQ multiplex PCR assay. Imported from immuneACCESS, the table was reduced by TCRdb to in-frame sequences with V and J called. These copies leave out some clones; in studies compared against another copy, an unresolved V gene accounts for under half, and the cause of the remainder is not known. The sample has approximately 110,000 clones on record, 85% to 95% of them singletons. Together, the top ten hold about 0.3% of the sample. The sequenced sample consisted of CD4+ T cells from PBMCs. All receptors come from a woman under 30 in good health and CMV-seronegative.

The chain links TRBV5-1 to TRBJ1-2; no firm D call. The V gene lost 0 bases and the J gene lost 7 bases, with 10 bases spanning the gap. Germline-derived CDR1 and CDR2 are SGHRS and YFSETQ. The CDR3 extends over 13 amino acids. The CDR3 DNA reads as TGCGCCAGCAGCTTGGCCTCCCGCGGTGGCTACACCTTC. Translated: CASSLASRGGYTF.

Written as DNA, the CDR3 is TGCGCCAGCAGCTCACAACCTGGGTGGCACGACAATGAGCAGTTCTTC. Protein: CASSSQPGWHDNEQFF. This chain joins TRBV5-1 and TRBJ2-1; D call uncertain. The germline gives CDR1 SGHRS, CDR2 YFSETQ. Trimming took 3 bases from V and 5 from J, leaving 18 bases between them. This CDR3 comprises 16 residues.

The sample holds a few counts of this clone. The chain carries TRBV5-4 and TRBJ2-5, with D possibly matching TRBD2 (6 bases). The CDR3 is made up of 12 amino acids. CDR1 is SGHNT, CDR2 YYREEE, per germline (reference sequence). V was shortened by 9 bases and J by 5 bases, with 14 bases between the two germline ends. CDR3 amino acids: CATAAGQETQYF. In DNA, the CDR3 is TGTGCCACGGCGGCGGGGCAGGAGACCCAGTACTTC.

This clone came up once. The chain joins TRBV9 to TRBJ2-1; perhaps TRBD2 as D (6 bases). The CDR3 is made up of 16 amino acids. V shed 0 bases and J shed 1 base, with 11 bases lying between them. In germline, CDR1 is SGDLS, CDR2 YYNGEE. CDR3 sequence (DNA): TGTGCCAGCAGCGTAGGACTGGCGGGATCCTACAATGAGCAGTTCTTC. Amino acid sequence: CASSVGLAGSYNEQFF.

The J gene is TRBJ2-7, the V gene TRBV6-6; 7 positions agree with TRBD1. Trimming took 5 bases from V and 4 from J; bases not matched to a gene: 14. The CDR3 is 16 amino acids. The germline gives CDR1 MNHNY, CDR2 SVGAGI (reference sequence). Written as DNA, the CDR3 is TGTGCCAGCAGTCGTGACAGGGCCATGTCCCAATACGAGCAGTACTTC. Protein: CASSRDRAMSQYEQYF.

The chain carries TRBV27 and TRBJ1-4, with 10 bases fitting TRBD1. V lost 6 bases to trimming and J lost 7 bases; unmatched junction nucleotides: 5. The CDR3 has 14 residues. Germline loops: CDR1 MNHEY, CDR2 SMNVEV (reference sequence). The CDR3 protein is CASRSTGGSEKLFF. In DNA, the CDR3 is TGTGCCAGCAGATCGACAGGGGGCAGTGAAAAACTGTTTTTT.

In DNA, the CDR3 is TGTGCCAGCAGCCACAGAGCCGGGACTAGCGGAGGCTACGAGCAGTACTTC. Residues: CASSHRAGTSGGYEQYF. The gene calls are TRBV14 and TRBJ2-7; the match to TRBD2 covers 11 bases. Germline-derived CDR1 and CDR2 are SGHDN and FVKESK. The trim removed 3 bases at V and 3 bases at J, leaving 10 bases unmatched. CDR3 length: 17 residues.

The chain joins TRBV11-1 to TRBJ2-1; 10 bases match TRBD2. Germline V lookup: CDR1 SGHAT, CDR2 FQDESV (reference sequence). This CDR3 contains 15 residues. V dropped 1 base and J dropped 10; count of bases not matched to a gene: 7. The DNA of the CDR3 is TGTGCCAGCAGCTTAGGGCTAGCGGGAGAGTGGGAGCAGTTCTTC. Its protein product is CASSLGLAGEWEQFF.

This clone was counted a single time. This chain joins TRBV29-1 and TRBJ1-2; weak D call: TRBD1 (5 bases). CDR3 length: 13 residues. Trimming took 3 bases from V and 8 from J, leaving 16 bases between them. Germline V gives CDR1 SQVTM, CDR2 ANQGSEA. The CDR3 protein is CSVDSRGLGGYTF. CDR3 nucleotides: TGCAGCGTTGATTCACGGGGCCTAGGCGGCTACACCTTC. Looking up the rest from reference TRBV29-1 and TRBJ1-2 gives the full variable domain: SAVISQKPSRDICQRGTSLTIQCQVDSQVTMMFWYRQQPGQSLTLIATANQGSEATYESGFVIDKFPISRPNLTFSTLTVSNMSPEDSSIYLCSVDSRGLGGYTFGSGTRLTVV.

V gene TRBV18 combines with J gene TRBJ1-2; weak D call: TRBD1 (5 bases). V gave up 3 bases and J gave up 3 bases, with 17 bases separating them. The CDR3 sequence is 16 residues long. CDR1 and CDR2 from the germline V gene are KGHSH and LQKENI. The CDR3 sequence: CASSPTDSHSYYGYTF. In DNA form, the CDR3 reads TGTGCCAGCTCACCCACCGACAGTCACAGCTACTATGGCTACACCTTC.

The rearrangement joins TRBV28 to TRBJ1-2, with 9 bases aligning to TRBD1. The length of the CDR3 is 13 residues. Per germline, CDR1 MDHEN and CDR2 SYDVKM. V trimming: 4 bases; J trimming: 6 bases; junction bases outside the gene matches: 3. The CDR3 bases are TGTGCCAGCAGTTCGGGACAGGGAGATGGCTACACCTTC. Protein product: CASSSGQGDGYTF.

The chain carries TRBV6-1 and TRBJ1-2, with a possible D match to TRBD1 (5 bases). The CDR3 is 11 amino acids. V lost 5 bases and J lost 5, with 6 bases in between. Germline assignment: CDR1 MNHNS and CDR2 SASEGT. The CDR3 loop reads CASSSGYGYTF. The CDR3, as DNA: TGTGCCAGCAGTTCAGGGTATGGCTACACCTTC.

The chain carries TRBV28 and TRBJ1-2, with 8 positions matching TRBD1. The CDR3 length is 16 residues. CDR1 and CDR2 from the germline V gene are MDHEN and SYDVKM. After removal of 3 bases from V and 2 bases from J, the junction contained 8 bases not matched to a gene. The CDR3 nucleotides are TGTGCCAGCAGTTTCCCCCAGGGGGCCCAAAACTATGGCTACACCTTC. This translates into CASSFPQGAQNYGYTF.